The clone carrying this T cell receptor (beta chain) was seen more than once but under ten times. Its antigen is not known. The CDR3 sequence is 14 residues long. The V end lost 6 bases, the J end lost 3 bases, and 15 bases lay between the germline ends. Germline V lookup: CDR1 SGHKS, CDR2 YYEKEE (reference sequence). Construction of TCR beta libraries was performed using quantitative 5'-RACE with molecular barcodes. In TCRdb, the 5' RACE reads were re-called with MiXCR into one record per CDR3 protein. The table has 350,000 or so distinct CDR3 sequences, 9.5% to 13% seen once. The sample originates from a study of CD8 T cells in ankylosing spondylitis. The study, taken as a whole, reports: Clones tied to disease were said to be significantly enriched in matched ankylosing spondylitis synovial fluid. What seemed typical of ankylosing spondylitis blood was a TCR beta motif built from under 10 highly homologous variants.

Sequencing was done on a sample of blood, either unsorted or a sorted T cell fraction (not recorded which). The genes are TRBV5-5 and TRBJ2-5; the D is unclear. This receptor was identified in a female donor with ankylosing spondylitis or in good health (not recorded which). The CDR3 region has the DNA TGTGCCAGCACCCAACAGTCGTCCAAAGAGACCCAGTACTTC. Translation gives CASTQQSSKETQYF.